The 29 T cell receptor beta chains presented below share a single source sample, sequenced in a study of T cell repertoires in cytomegalovirus infection. TCRdb passed the reads through MiXCR, listing each CDR3 protein once. The sample shows roughly 180,000 distinct CDR3 sequences, approximately 30% of them seen only once. Sequencing input: PBMCs. The receptors come from a human donor in good health (CMV status not recorded). Some clones in this sample may be carry-over from other donors' samples.

The chain links TRBV5-5 to TRBJ1-1, with 10 bases matching TRBD1. The V segment lost 3 bases and the J segment 2 bases; nucleotides outside the gene matches: 7. Germline CDR1 is SGHKS and CDR2 is YYEKEE (reference sequence). CDR3 length: 16 residues. This CDR3 reads CASSSGDRGLNTEAFF. As DNA, the CDR3 is TGTGCCAGCAGCTCGGGGGACAGGGGCCTCAACACTGAAGCTTTCTTT.

The rearrangement joins TRBV5-5 to TRBJ1-6, with 7 bases aligning to TRBD1. This CDR3 comprises 15 residues. Germline values: CDR1 SGHKS, CDR2 YYEKEE (reference sequence). J was trimmed by 5 bases and V by 6 bases; bases with no gene match: 8. The CDR3 region has the DNA TGTGCCAGCACTCGTACAGGGGCCGATAATTCACCCCTCCACTTT. Residues: CASTRTGADNSPLHF. Full variable domain (missing parts from reference TRBV5-5 and TRBJ1-6): DAGVTQSPTHLIKTRGQQVTLRCSPISGHKSVSWYQQVLGQGPQFIFQYYEKEERGRGNFPDRFSARQFPNYSSELNVNALLLGDSALYLCASTRTGADNSPLHFGNGTRLTVT.

The chain links TRBV2 to TRBJ1-2, with a possible D match to TRBD1 (6 bases). V shed 5 bases and J shed 3 bases, with 13 bases lying between them. The CDR3 has 14 residues. Germline V gene data show CDR1 as SNHLY and CDR2 as FYNNEI. The CDR3 protein is CASSSGVLDYGYTF. CDR3 in DNA: TGTGCCAGCAGTTCAGGGGTGCTCGACTATGGCTACACCTTC.

The chain uses TRBV19 and TRBJ2-1, with 7 nucleotides matching TRBD1. The CDR3 extends over 17 amino acids. The J segment lost 1 base and the V segment lost 1 base, leaving 7 bases of the junction unmatched. Germline CDR1 is LNHDA and CDR2 is SQIVND (reference sequence). CDR3 sequence: CASSIGGGTESYNEQFF. CDR3 nucleotides: TGTGCCAGTAGTATAGGGGGTGGGACAGAATCCTACAATGAGCAGTTCTTC.

This clonotype was seen a handful of times. The chain couples TRBV6-6 to TRBJ1-5; the D is unclear. This CDR3 is built from 12 residues. The germline gives CDR1 MNHNY, CDR2 SVGAGI (reference sequence). Deletions cut 2 bases from V and 4 bases from J, with 3 bases between. The CDR3 region is CASSYGNQPQHF. CDR3 DNA: TGTGCCAGCAGTTACGGGAATCAGCCCCAGCATTTT.

A few counts support this clonotype. Germline and junction disagree at one end, which may indicate a read error. V usage is TRBV2 and J usage is TRBJ2-5, with D perhaps matching TRBD1 (5 bases). The CDR3 extends over 13 amino acids. In germline, CDR1 is SNHLY, CDR2 FYNNEI. CDR3 protein: CASQQGPQGTQYF. CDR3 bases: TGTGCCAGTCAGCAGGGCCCTCAAGGGACCCAGTACTTC.

This chain links TRBV19 with TRBJ1-1, with 10 bases aligning to TRBD1. V trimming: 1 base; J trimming: 1 base; junction bases outside the gene matches: 3. The germline gives CDR1 LNHDA, CDR2 SQIVND (reference sequence). The CDR3 contains 16 residues. CDR3 nucleotide sequence: TGTGCCAGTAGTATAGCGACAGGGGGCCCGAACACTGAAGCTTTCTTT. Its translation is CASSIATGGPNTEAFF.

In its sample, this clonotype was seen many times. The chain couples TRBV12-3 or TRBV12-4 to TRBJ2-1; 15 nucleotides align to TRBD2. J lost 4 bases, V lost 6 bases, and 1 base had no gene match. The CDR3 extends over 15 amino acids. The CDR3 bases are TGTGCCAGCAGCGGGACTAGCGGGGGGTACAATGAGCAGTTCTTC. Its protein is CASSGTSGGYNEQFF.

The chain recombines TRBV12-3 or TRBV12-4 with TRBJ2-7, with D perhaps TRBD1 or TRBD2 (5 bases each). Trimming took 6 bases from V and 0 from J, leaving 15 bases between them. This CDR3 is built from 15 residues. The CDR3 reads CASSSTGTVSYEQYF. CDR3 coding DNA: TGTGCCAGCAGCTCCACCGGGACGGTCTCCTACGAGCAGTACTTC.

The chain employs TRBV5-1 and TRBJ1-1; perhaps TRBD1 as D (5 bases). From germline, CDR1 is SGHRS and CDR2 YFSETQ. The CDR3 is made up of 14 amino acids. Trimming took 7 bases from V and 6 from J, leaving 19 bases between them. CDR3 nucleotide sequence: TGCGCCAGCCGCCTGGAGGGGTTAGACGCTGAAGCTTTCTTT. As protein: CASRLEGLDAEAFF.

This clonotype has more than one count but fewer than ten. V is TRBV19 and J is TRBJ1-1; maybe TRBD1 (5 bases). Germline V gene sequence: CDR1 LNHDA, CDR2 SQIVND (reference sequence). CDR3 length: 14 amino acids. V shed 1 base and J shed 4 bases, with 10 bases lying between them. CDR3 sequence (DNA): TGTGCCAGTAGTATAGCGCGCAGGGCCACTGAAGCTTTCTTT. Translating it yields CASSIARRATEAFF.

This chain joins TRBV5-5 and TRBJ2-1; TRBD1 aligns across 8 bases. Germline CDR1 is SGHKS and CDR2 is YYEKEE (reference sequence). CDR3 length equals 16 residues. V shed 3 bases, J shed 0 bases, and the junction held 5 bases outside the gene matches. This CDR3 reads CASSSGQGISYNEQFF. CDR3 coding DNA: TGTGCCAGCAGCTCAGGACAGGGAATCTCCTACAATGAGCAGTTCTTC.

The chain is built from TRBV28 and TRBJ1-1; 10 nucleotides align to TRBD1. Trimming took 2 bases from V and 5 from J; bases not matched to a gene: 20. This CDR3 comprises 20 residues. Germline V gene lookup returns CDR1 MDHEN and CDR2 SYDVKM. The CDR3 nucleotides are TGTGCCAGCAGTTTACTCTCCTATTGGGACAGGGGATGGGGCGTGACTGAAGCTTTCTTT. Amino acids: CASSLLSYWDRGWGVTEAFF.

This sequence joins TRBV6-2 or TRBV6-3 and TRBJ1-6, with 8 bases lining up with TRBD1. The germline V gene has CDR1 MNHEY and CDR2 SVGEGT. The CDR3 length is 14 residues. J was trimmed by 10 bases and V by 6 bases; bases with no gene match: 8. CDR3 bases: TGTGCCAGCAGATGGACAGGGAACAACTCACCCCTCCACTTT. The encoded protein is CASRWTGNNSPLHF.

The rearrangement joins TRBV4-2 to TRBJ2-4; 7 bases agree with TRBD1. With 1 base clipped from V and 1 base from J, the junction kept 10 bases outside the gene matches. This CDR3 has 18 residues. Germline loops: CDR1 LGHNA, CDR2 YNFKEQ. In DNA, the CDR3 is TGTGCCAGCAGCCAAGCTATAAAGGGGGCGGGTGCCAAAAACATTCAGTACTTC. Its protein product is CASSQAIKGAGAKNIQYF.

This chain connects TRBV5-6 to TRBJ1-1; no clear D gene. Trimming left V 3 bases short and J 1 base short, with 13 bases between. This CDR3 spans 15 amino acids. The germline V gene encodes CDR1 SGHDT and CDR2 YYEEEE. For the CDR3, the DNA is TGTGCCAGCAGCTGGAGGGTTGGGCAGAACACTGAAGCTTTCTTT. Translated: CASSWRVGQNTEAFF.

The chain uses TRBV5-1 and TRBJ1-2; D not certain. Per the germline V gene, CDR1 is SGHRS and CDR2 is YFSETQ. Trimming removed 3 bases from V and 2 bases from J, with 11 bases in between. This CDR3 region has 14 residues. The CDR3 DNA follows: TGCGCCAGCAGCTCAGCGGACGGAAACTATGGCTACACCTTC. As protein: CASSSADGNYGYTF.

This clonotype has only a few counts. This chain connects TRBV28 to TRBJ1-2; 9 nucleotides align to TRBD1. Germline values: CDR1 MDHEN, CDR2 SYDVKM. This CDR3 region has 14 residues. V was clipped by 5 bases and J by 8 bases; unmatched bases: 9. Written as DNA, the CDR3 is TGTGCCAGCAGTATCGACAGGGGGGGTATCGGCTACACCTTC. It is translated as CASSIDRGGIGYTF.

The chain uses TRBV6-8 and TRBJ2-7; perhaps TRBD2 as D (5 bases). This CDR3 has 14 amino acids. Trimming removed 6 bases from V and 3 bases from J, with 15 bases in between. Germline lookup yields CDR1 MNHGY and CDR2 SAAAGT. CDR3: CASSPDWNNYEQYF. The CDR3 region has the DNA TGTGCCAGCAGCCCGGACTGGAATAACTACGAGCAGTACTTC.

This clonotype turned up a few times. The V and J genes are TRBV19 and TRBJ1-2; no clear D gene. CDR3 length: 14 residues. Germline assignment: CDR1 LNHDA and CDR2 SQIVND (reference sequence). The germline V and J ends were trimmed by 9 bases and 5 bases, with 19 bases remaining between them. CDR3 nucleotides: TGTGCCAGAAACCACAGCCAAATGGGGTATGGCTACACCTTC. Its protein is CARNHSQMGYGYTF.

The V gene is TRBV29-1, the J gene TRBJ2-5, with 9 bases aligning to TRBD2. The CDR3 consists of 13 residues. Germline V gene data show CDR1 as SQVTM and CDR2 as ANQGSEA. The V gene end was trimmed by 7 bases and the J gene end by 3 bases; junction bases not matched to a gene: 6. CDR3 DNA sequence: TGCAGCGCTGCGCGGGGGGGCAAAGAGACCCAGTACTTC. Translated: CSAARGGKETQYF. The full variable domain, rest sourced from reference TRBV29-1 and TRBJ2-5, is SAVISQKPSRDICQRGTSLTIQCQVDSQVTMMFWYRQQPGQSLTLIATANQGSEATYESGFVIDKFPISRPNLTFSTLTVSNMSPEDSSIYLCSAARGGKETQYFGPGTRLLVL.

This clonotype was seen only a few times. V gene TRBV7-9 combines with J gene TRBJ2-7; the match to TRBD1 covers 11 bases. This CDR3 is 15 amino acids long. The trim removed 5 bases at V and 2 bases at J, leaving 5 bases unmatched. CDR1 and CDR2 from the germline V gene are SEHNR and FQNEAQ (reference sequence). CDR3 sequence (DNA): TGTGCCAGCAGCAATAGGGGACAGGGGGCCTACGAGCAGTACTTC. Amino acid sequence: CASSNRGQGAYEQYF.

The sample holds many counts of this clonotype. The chain employs TRBV19 and TRBJ1-2, with D possibly TRBD1 on 5 matching bases. Germline CDR1 reads LNHDA; CDR2 reads SQIVND (reference sequence). The V end was cut by 5 bases, the J end by 4 bases, with 8 bases between. CDR3 length: 12 amino acids. This CDR3 reads CASSSTGYGYTF. The CDR3 nucleotides are TGTGCCAGTAGTTCTACAGGCTATGGCTACACCTTC.

This clonotype was counted many times. V usage is TRBV7-8 and J usage is TRBJ2-3; 14 nucleotides line up with TRBD2. The CDR3 sequence is 19 residues long. Germline CDR1 SGHVS, CDR2 FQNEAQ. V lost 6 bases and J lost 4; bases outside the gene matches: 15. The CDR3 DNA reads TGTGCCAGCAGTCCCGGACTAGCGGGGGGTTCTACCAGCGCAGATACGCAGTATTTT. This codes for CASSPGLAGGSTSADTQYF. Combining the CDR3 with reference TRBV7-8 and TRBJ2-3 gives the whole variable domain GAGVSQSPRYKVAKRGQDVALRCDPISGHVSLFWYQQALGQGPEFLTYFQNEAQLDKSGLPSDRFFAERPEGSVSTLKIQRTQQEDSAVYLCASSPGLAGGSTSADTQYFGPGTRLTVL.

Only a few counts were recorded for this clonotype. This chain joins TRBV13 and TRBJ2-1; D possibly corresponds to TRBD1 (6 bases). The CDR3 sequence is 13 residues long. Germline CDR1 and CDR2: PRHDT and FYEKMQ (reference sequence). The germline V and J ends were trimmed by 5 bases and 5 bases, with 10 bases remaining between them. The CDR3 is CASSLQGHNEQFF. For the CDR3, the DNA is TGTGCCAGCAGCCTCCAGGGGCACAATGAGCAGTTCTTC.

The J gene is TRBJ1-3, the V gene TRBV7-2; TRBD1 might be the D (6 bases). V shed 5 bases and J shed 8 bases, with 16 bases lying between them. CDR3 length: 14 amino acids. Germline V lookup: CDR1 SGHTA, CDR2 FQGNSA. DNA for the CDR3: TGTGCCAGCAGCCCCGGAGGGGGGATCTACACCATATATTTT. Its protein is CASSPGGGIYTIYF.

The chain combines TRBV5-6 with TRBJ1-2; maybe TRBD1 (5 bases). Germline V CDR1 and CDR2: SGHDT, YYEEEE. The CDR3 loop spans 15 amino acids. V was trimmed by 0 bases and J by 3 bases, leaving 12 bases between them. As DNA, the CDR3 is TGTGCCAGCAGCTTGGCGACAGCGAGGTACTATGGCTACACCTTC. This translates into CASSLATARYYGYTF. The whole variable domain, filled in from reference TRBV5-6 and TRBJ1-2, reads DAGVTQSPTHLIKTRGQQVTLRCSPKSGHDTVSWYQQALGQGPQFIFQYYEEEERQRGNFPDRFSGHQFPNYSSELNVNALLLGDSALYLCASSLATARYYGYTFGSGTRLTVV.

In this sample, this clonotype turned up a few times. The chain couples TRBV7-3 to TRBJ2-3; no firm D call. The CDR3 length is 13 residues. Trimming removed 5 bases at V and 0 bases at J, with 6 bases between. CDR1 is SGHTA and CDR2 is FQGTGA in the germline V gene. The CDR3 bases are TGTGCCAGCAGCCCCGTTAGCACAGATACGCAGTATTTT. This codes for CASSPVSTDTQYF. Combining the CDR3 with reference TRBV7-3 and TRBJ2-3 gives the whole variable domain GAGVSQTPSNKVTEKGKYVELRCDPISGHTALYWYRQSLGQGPEFLIYFQGTGAADDSGLPNDRFFAVRPEGSVSTLKIQRTERGDSAVYLCASSPVSTDTQYFGPGTRLTVL.

This chain uses TRBV20-1 with TRBJ1-2; D possibly corresponds to TRBD1 (5 bases). Trimming pared 0 bases from V and 1 base from J, leaving 15 bases between. This CDR3 is built from 16 residues. CDR1 DFQATT and CDR2 SNEGSKA come from the germline V gene (reference sequence). The CDR3 sequence is CSARDTGGGVNYGYTF. CDR3 coding DNA: TGCAGTGCTAGAGATACGGGGGGGGGAGTTAACTATGGCTACACCTTC.